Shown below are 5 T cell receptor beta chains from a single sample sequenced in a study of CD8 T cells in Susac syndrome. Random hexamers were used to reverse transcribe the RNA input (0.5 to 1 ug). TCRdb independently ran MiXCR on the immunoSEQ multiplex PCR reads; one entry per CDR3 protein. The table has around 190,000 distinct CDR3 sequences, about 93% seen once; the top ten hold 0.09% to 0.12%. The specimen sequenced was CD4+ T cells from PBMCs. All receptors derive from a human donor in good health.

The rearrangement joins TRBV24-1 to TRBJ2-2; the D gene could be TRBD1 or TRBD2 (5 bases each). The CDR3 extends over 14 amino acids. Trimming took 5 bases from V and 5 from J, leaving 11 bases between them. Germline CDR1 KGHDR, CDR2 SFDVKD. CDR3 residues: CATSALGTTGELFF. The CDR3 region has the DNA TGTGCCACCAGTGCCCTGGGGACGACCGGGGAGCTGTTTTTT.

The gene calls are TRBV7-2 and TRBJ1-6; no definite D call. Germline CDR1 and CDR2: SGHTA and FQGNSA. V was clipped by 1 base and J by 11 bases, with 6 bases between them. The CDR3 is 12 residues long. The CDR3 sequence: CASSLDLPPLHF. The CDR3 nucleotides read TGTGCCAGCAGCTTAGATCTCCCACCCCTCCACTTT.

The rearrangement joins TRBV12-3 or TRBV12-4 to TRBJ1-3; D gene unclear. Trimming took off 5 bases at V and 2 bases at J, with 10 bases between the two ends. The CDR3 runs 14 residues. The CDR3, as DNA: TGTGCCAGCAGTCCCCTGAGGACTGGAAACACCATATATTTT. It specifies CASSPLRTGNTIYF.

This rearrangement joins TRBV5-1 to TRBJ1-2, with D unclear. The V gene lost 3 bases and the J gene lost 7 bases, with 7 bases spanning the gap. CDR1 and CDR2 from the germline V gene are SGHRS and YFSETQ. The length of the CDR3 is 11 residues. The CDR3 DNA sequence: TGCGCCAGCAGCTCCGGAGCTGGCTACACCTTC. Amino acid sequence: CASSSGAGYTF.

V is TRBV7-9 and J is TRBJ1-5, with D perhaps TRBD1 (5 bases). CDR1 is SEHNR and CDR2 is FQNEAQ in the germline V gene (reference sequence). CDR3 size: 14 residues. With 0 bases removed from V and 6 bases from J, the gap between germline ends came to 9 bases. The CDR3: CASSLAGVSQPQHF. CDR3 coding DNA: TGTGCCAGCAGCTTAGCAGGGGTCAGTCAGCCCCAGCATTTT.